These 20 T cell receptor beta chains were sequenced from one sample in a study of T cell responses to AZD1222 COVID-19 vaccine. Only in-frame clones appear in the TCRdb table, and some are missing; sequencing was by immunoSEQ multiplex PCR. The data show approximately 140,000 clones, about 89% seen once. Sequenced material: peripheral blood, taken 28 days after the second dose of the MenACWY control vaccine. These receptors were obtained from an adult who received the MenACWY meningococcal vaccine as a control.

J is TRBJ2-7 and V is TRBV5-6, with D uncertain. This CDR3 has 14 amino acids. In germline, CDR1 is SGHDT, CDR2 YYEEEE. V was trimmed by 4 bases and J by 0 bases, leaving 11 bases between them. CDR3 sequence reads: CASSPGGVSYEQYF. Written as DNA, the CDR3 is TGTGCCAGCAGCCCTGGTGGGGTCTCCTACGAGCAGTACTTC.

The CDR3 sequence: CASSAVTNAAYEQYF. The DNA of the CDR3 is TGTGCCAGCAGTGCCGTCACAAACGCTGCCTACGAGCAGTACTTC. The chain carries TRBV6-2 or TRBV6-3 and TRBJ2-7, with D unclear. Per germline, CDR1 MNHEY and CDR2 SVGEGT. Trimming took 5 bases from V and 2 from J, leaving 16 bases between them. The CDR3 consists of 15 residues.

The chain is built from TRBV19 and TRBJ1-2, with TRBD1 matching over 12 bases. Trimming took 6 bases from V and 8 from J; bases not matched to a gene: 10. CDR1 LNHDA and CDR2 SQIVND come from the germline V gene (reference sequence). The CDR3 is made up of 15 amino acids. The CDR3 bases are TGTGCCAGTAGCCCCGCATCCGGGACAGGGGGCGGCTACACCTTC. Translated, it gives CASSPASGTGGGYTF.

The CDR3 here is CAISESGARDTEAFF. CDR3 DNA sequence: TGTGCCATCAGTGAATCAGGAGCGAGGGACACTGAAGCTTTCTTT. The chain has TRBV10-3 and TRBJ1-1; no clear D. CDR3 length equals 15 residues. Per the germline V gene, CDR1 is ENHRY and CDR2 is SYGVKD. The ends were cut back, 3 bases at V and 3 bases at J, with 14 bases in the middle.

This sequence joins TRBV21-1 and TRBJ1-3; no check of the table's D call, TRBD1, against the DNA was made. TRBV21-1 is labeled a pseudogene. The CDR3 loop spans 15 amino acids. The CDR3 coding sequence is TGTGCCAGCAGCAACAGGGGTGCTTCTGGAAACACCATATATTTT. It specifies CASSNRGASGNTIYF.

The chain employs TRBV5-1 and TRBJ2-3; maybe TRBD2 (5 bases). In germline, CDR1 is SGHRS, CDR2 YFSETQ. V gave up 4 bases and J gave up 2 bases, with 14 bases separating them. The CDR3 is 15 amino acids. This chain's CDR3 is CASSPTGDSTDTQYF. The CDR3, as DNA: TGCGCCAGCAGCCCAACCGGGGATTCCACAGATACGCAGTATTTT.

This clone was detected once. The J gene is TRBJ2-2, the V gene TRBV11-2; 7 bases line up with TRBD1. There are 13 residues in the CDR3. Germline values: CDR1 SGHAT, CDR2 FQNNGV. The V gene end was trimmed by 6 bases and the J gene end by 6 bases; junction bases not matched to a gene: 4. CDR3 DNA: TGTGCCAGCAGGATAGGGGGCCCCGGGGAGCTGTTTTTT. It yields the protein CASRIGGPGELFF.

This chain connects TRBV9 to TRBJ2-1; 10 bases fit TRBD2. V trimming: 1 base; J trimming: 16 bases; junction bases outside the gene matches: 5. The CDR3 is made up of 12 amino acids. Germline V gene data show CDR1 as SGDLS and CDR2 as YYNGEE. The CDR3 region is CASSVPSGSLFF. The DNA of the CDR3 is TGTGCCAGCAGCGTACCTAGCGGGAGTCTTTTCTTC.

The chain has TRBV3-1 (or the pseudogene TRBV3-2) and TRBJ2-7; 8 bases line up with TRBD1. Germline lookup yields CDR1 LGHDT and CDR2 YNNKEL (reference sequence). CDR3 size: 15 residues. Germline trimming cut 3 bases from V and 7 bases from J; bases unmatched to any gene: 11. The CDR3 DNA sequence: TGTGCCAGCAGCCATCAGGGGGCGGGGTCGAATGAGCAGTACTTC. Translated: CASSHQGAGSNEQYF.

This chain joins TRBV19 and TRBJ2-7; TRBD1 is a possible D gene (6 bases). There are 15 residues in the CDR3. Germline-derived CDR1 and CDR2 are LNHDA and SQIVND (reference sequence). V lost 5 bases to trimming and J lost 0 bases, with 14 bases between them. The DNA of the CDR3 is TGTGCCAGTAGTCCTAAGACAGGTCTCTCCTACGAGCAGTACTTC. It translates to CASSPKTGLSYEQYF.

The chain combines TRBV28 with TRBJ1-5; no definite D call. The CDR3 has 14 residues. V lost 3 bases and J lost 5, with 11 bases in between. CDR1 and CDR2 (germline): MDHEN, SYDVKM. CDR3 amino acids: CASSFGIWYQPQHF. The CDR3 DNA follows: TGTGCCAGCAGTTTTGGGATTTGGTATCAGCCCCAGCATTTT.

The rearrangement links TRBV7-2 to TRBJ2-2; D uncertain. The V end lost 5 bases, the J end lost 7 bases, and 5 bases lay between the germline ends. From germline, CDR1 is SGHTA and CDR2 FQGNSA. This CDR3 spans 11 amino acids. The CDR3 nucleotides are TGTGCCAGCAGCCCCGGCGGGGAGCTGTTTTTT. Translated: CASSPGGELFF.

This chain links TRBV5-1 with TRBJ1-1; D is perhaps TRBD1 (6 bases). CDR3 size: 14 residues. The V gene's germline CDR1 is SGHRS and CDR2 YFSETQ. V was clipped by 3 bases and J by 1 base, with 10 bases between them. The DNA for the CDR3 is TGCGCCAGCAGCTCAGGGGCCAAGAACACTGAAGCTTTCTTT. Translating gives CASSSGAKNTEAFF.

The chain uses TRBV7-9 and TRBJ1-6; 10 bases match TRBD1. V shed 5 bases and J 4 bases; nucleotides not matched to a gene: 5. CDR3 length equals 16 residues. Germline V lookup: CDR1 SEHNR, CDR2 FQNEAQ (reference sequence). CDR3 in amino acids: CASSPTGGGYNSPLHF. CDR3 bases: TGTGCCAGCAGCCCGACAGGGGGCGGGTATAATTCACCCCTCCACTTT.

This clone has just one count. This chain uses TRBV29-1 with TRBJ1-4, with D hard to call. With 3 bases removed from V and 7 bases from J, the gap between germline ends came to 9 bases. The CDR3 covers 12 residues. Germline V gene data show CDR1 as SQVTM and CDR2 as ANQGSEA. In DNA form, the CDR3 reads TGCAGCGTTGAGCAAACCGGTGAAAAACTGTTTTTT. Translation: CSVEQTGEKLFF.

V gene TRBV20-1 combines with J gene TRBJ2-7; 9 bases line up with TRBD2. Germline V CDR1 and CDR2: DFQATT, SNEGSKA (reference sequence). This CDR3 has 12 residues. The trim removed 3 bases at V and 4 bases at J, leaving 1 base unmatched. The CDR3 spells CSASSGRYEQYF. CDR3 DNA: TGCAGTGCTAGTAGCGGGAGATACGAGCAGTACTTC.

This chain joins TRBV28 and TRBJ2-2, with a tentative D call TRBD1 (6 bases). Germline values: CDR1 MDHEN, CDR2 SYDVKM. V lost 0 bases and J 3 bases, leaving 14 bases between the germline ends. The CDR3 length is 17 residues. The CDR3: CASSLWGASSHTGELFF. The CDR3 nucleotides read TGTGCCAGCAGTTTATGGGGGGCCTCATCCCACACCGGGGAGCTGTTTTTT.

J is TRBJ1-5 and V is TRBV27; D unresolved. The germline CDR1 and CDR2 sequences are MNHEY and SMNVEV (reference sequence). The CDR3 has 13 amino acids. V was trimmed by 3 bases and J by 6 bases, leaving 9 bases between them. For the CDR3, the DNA is TGTGCCAGCAGTTTGTTAGCGGGTCAGCCCCAGCATTTT. Translated, it gives CASSLLAGQPQHF.

The gene calls are TRBV2 and TRBJ1-1; D perhaps matches TRBD1 (6 bases). There are 12 residues in the CDR3. The germline gives CDR1 SNHLY, CDR2 FYNNEI. V was cut by 9 bases and J by 10 bases, with 18 bases left in between. For the CDR3, the DNA is TGTGCCAGTCGAGTTCAGGGGTTAGGAGCTTTCTTT. This translates into CASRVQGLGAFF.

The chain joins TRBV5-6 to TRBJ2-3; D unclear. The CDR3 runs 16 residues. Germline assignment: CDR1 SGHDT and CDR2 YYEEEE. The V gene lost 4 bases and the J gene lost 2 bases, with 17 bases spanning the gap. As DNA, the CDR3 is TGTGCCAGCAGCAAAAGCTCCGGGTCCACCACAGATACGCAGTATTTT. Translation gives CASSKSSGSTTDTQYF.